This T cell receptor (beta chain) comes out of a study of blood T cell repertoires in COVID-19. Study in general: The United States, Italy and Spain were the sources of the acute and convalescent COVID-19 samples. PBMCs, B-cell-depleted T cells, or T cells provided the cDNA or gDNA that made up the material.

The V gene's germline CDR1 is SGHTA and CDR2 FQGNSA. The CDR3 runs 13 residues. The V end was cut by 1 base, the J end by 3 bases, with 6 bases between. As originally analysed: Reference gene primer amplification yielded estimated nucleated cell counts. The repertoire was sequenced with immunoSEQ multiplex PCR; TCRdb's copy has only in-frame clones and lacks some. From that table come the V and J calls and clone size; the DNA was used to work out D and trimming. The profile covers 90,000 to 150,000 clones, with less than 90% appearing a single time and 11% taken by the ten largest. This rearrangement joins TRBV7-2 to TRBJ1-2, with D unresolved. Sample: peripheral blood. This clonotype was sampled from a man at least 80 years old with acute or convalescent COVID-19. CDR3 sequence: CASSLGADYGYTF. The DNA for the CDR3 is TGTGCCAGCAGCTTAGGGGCAGACTATGGCTACACCTTC. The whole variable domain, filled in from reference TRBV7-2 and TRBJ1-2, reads GAGVSQSPSNKVTEKGKDVELRCDPISGHTALYWYRQSLGQGLEFLIYFQGNSAPDKSGLPSDRFSAERTGGSVSTLTIQRTQQEDSAVYLCASSLGADYGYTFGSGTRLTVV.